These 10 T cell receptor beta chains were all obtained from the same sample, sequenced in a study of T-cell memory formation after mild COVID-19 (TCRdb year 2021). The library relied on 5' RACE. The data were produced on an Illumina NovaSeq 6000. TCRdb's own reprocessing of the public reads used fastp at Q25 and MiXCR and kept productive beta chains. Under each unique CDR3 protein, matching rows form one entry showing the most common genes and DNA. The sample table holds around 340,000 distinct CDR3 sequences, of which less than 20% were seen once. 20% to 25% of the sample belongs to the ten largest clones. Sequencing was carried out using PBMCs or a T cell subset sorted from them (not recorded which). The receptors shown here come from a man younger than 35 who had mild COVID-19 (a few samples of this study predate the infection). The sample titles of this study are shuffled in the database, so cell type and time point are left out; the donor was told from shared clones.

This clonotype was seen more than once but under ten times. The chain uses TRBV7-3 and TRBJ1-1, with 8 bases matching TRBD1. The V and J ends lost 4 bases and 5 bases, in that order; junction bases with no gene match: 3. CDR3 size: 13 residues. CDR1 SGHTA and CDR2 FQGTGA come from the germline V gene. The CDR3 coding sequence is TGTGCCAGCAGCTCCAGGGGGCAAACTGAAGCTTTCTTT. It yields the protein CASSSRGQTEAFF.

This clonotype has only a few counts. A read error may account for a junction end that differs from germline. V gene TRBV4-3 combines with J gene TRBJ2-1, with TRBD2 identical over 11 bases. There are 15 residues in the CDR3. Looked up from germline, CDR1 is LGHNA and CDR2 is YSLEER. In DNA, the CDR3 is TGCGCCAGCAGCCCACTAGCGGGGGAGCACAATGAGCTGTTCTTC. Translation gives CASSPLAGEHNELFF.

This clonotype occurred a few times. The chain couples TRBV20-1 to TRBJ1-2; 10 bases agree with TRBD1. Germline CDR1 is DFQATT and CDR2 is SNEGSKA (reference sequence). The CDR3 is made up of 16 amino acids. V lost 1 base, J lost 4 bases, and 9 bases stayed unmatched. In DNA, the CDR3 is TGCAGTGCTAGAGCCATAGGACAGGGGGATGTCTATGGCTACACCTTC. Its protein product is CSARAIGQGDVYGYTF.

The CDR3 region has the DNA TGCAGTGCTAGAGAGGTTACCACTAATGAAAAACTGTTTTTT. It is translated as CSAREVTTNEKLFF. The chain joins TRBV20-1 to TRBJ1-4; D remains unclear. The CDR3 spans 14 residues. The germline gives CDR1 DFQATT, CDR2 SNEGSKA (reference sequence). V dropped 0 bases and J dropped 2 bases, with 7 bases sitting between them.

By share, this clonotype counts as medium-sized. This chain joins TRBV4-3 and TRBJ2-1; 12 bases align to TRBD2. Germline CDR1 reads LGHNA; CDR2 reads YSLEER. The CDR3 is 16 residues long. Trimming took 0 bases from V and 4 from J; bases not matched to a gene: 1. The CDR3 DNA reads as TGCGCCAGCAGCCAAGAAACTAGCGGGGGGTACAATGAGCAGTTCTTC. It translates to CASSQETSGGYNEQFF.

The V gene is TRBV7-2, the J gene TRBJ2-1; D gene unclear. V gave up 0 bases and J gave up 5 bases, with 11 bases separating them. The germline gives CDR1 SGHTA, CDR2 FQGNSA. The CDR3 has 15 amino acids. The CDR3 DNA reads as TGTGCCAGCAGCTTAGCGCAGTACTACAACAATGAGCAGTTCTTC. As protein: CASSLAQYYNNEQFF.

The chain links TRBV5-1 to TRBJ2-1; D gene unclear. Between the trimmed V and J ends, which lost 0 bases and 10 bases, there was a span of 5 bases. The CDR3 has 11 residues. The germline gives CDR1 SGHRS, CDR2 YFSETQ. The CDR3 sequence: CASSLATEQFF. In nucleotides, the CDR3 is TGCGCCAGCAGCTTGGCAACGGAGCAGTTCTTC. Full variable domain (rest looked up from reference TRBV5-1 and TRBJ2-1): KAGVTQTPRYLIKTRGQQVTLSCSPISGHRSVSWYQQTPGQGLQFLFEYFSETQRNKGNFPGRFSGRQFSNSRSEMNVSTLELGDSALYLCASSLATEQFFGPGTRLTVL.

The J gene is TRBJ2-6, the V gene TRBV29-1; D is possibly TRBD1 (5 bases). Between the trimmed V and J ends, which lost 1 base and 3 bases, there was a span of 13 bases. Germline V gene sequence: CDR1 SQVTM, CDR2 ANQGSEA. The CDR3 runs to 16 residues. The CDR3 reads CSVEVLGAVGANVLTF. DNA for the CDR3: TGCAGCGTTGAAGTGCTTGGGGCAGTTGGGGCCAACGTCCTGACTTTC.

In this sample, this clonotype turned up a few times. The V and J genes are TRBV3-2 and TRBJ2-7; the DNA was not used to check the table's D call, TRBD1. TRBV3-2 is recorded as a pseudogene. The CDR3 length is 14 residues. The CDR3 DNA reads TGTGCCAGCAAAGACAGGGGGCTTGACTACGAGCAGTACGTC. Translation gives CASKDRGLDYEQYV.

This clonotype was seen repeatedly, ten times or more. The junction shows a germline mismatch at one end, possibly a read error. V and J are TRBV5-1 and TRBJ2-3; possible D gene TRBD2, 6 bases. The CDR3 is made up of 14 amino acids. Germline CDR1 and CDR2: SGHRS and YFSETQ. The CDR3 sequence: CASSLAPGADTQYF. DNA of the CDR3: TGTGCCAGCAGCTTAGCACCGGGGGCAGATACGCAGTATTTT.